What follows describes a single T cell receptor (beta chain). With V trimmed by 5 bases and J by 2 bases, 12 bases remained unmatched. The CDR3 contains 18 residues. Germline lookup yields CDR1 ENHRY and CDR2 SYGVKD. The sample belongs to a study of blood T cell repertoires in COVID-19. Looking at the study overall: COVID-19 samples, acute and convalescent, were from the United States, Italy and Spain. T cells, B-cell-depleted T cells, or PBMCs supplied cDNA or gDNA.

How the authors handled the data: Reference gene primer amplification yielded estimated nucleated cell counts. This table comes from immunoSEQ multiplex PCR, and its TCRdb copy is limited to in-frame clones, with some not included. V and J calls plus clone size are reproduced from that table; the DNA served to infer D and trimming. The table shows more than 15,000 clones, with around nine tenths occurring only once. This TCR came from a woman in her sixties or seventies with active COVID-19. The sample comprised peripheral blood. This chain links TRBV10-3 with TRBJ1-6; 7 bases match TRBD1. The CDR3 bases are TGTGCCATCAGTAAAGACAGGGCCCCTCGGCCCTATAATTCACCCCTCCACTTT. It specifies CAISKDRAPRPYNSPLHF.